This passage covers 18 T cell receptor beta chains from one sample sequenced in a study of blood T cell repertoires in COVID-19. Only in-frame clones appear in the TCRdb table, and some are missing; sequencing was by immunoSEQ multiplex PCR. The table lists about 47,000 clones, around 83% of them singletons. Sequenced: peripheral blood. The origin of the receptors is a man in his sixties with active COVID-19.

The chain uses TRBV5-1 and TRBJ1-3; no firm D call. V lost 10 bases to trimming and J lost 2 bases, with 19 bases between them. CDR1 is SGHRS, CDR2 YFSETQ, per germline. The CDR3 has 15 residues. CDR3 sequence: CALYAARYAGNTIYF. In nucleotides, the CDR3 is TGCGCCCTCTATGCCGCCAGGTACGCTGGAAACACCATATATTTT.

The chain links TRBV5-1 to TRBJ1-4; 7 bases map to TRBD1. Trimming took 4 bases from V and 5 from J; bases not matched to a gene: 5. The CDR3 loop spans 14 amino acids. Germline V gene sequence: CDR1 SGHRS, CDR2 YFSETQ. CDR3 sequence reads: CASSPGQLNEKLFF. In nucleotides, the CDR3 is TGCGCCAGCAGCCCGGGACAGCTAAATGAAAAACTGTTTTTT. Supplemented by reference TRBV5-1 and TRBJ1-4, the full variable domain reads KAGVTQTPRYLIKTRGQQVTLSCSPISGHRSVSWYQQTPGQGLQFLFEYFSETQRNKGNFPGRFSGRQFSNSRSEMNVSTLELGDSALYLCASSPGQLNEKLFFGSGTQLSVL.

This clone has more than one count but fewer than ten. The V call is TRBV5-4, the J call TRBJ1-6; 8 bases are a match to TRBD1. V lost 4 bases to trimming and J lost 6 bases; unmatched junction nucleotides: 3. This CDR3 is 14 amino acids long. Germline V gene sequence: CDR1 SGHNT, CDR2 YYREEE (reference sequence). CDR3 in amino acids: CASSQQGVNSPLHF. CDR3 DNA: TGTGCCAGCAGCCAACAGGGGGTTAATTCACCCCTCCACTTT.

V is TRBV28 and J is TRBJ2-3; 8 nucleotides align to TRBD2. The trim removed 10 bases at V and 4 bases at J, leaving 7 bases unmatched. CDR3 length equals 13 residues. From germline, CDR1 is MDHEN and CDR2 SYDVKM. The CDR3 here is CATATSVPDTQYF. The DNA for the CDR3 is TGTGCCACCGCGACTAGCGTGCCAGATACGCAGTATTTT.

The CDR3 region has the DNA TGTGCCAGCAAGACAGGGTCCTACGAGCAGTACTTC. It translates to CASKTGSYEQYF. J is TRBJ2-7 and V is TRBV12-3 or TRBV12-4; the match to TRBD1 covers 7 bases. J gave up 1 base and V 7 bases, and 1 base lay outside the gene matches. CDR3 length equals 12 residues.

The chain recombines TRBV7-2 with TRBJ2-3; D is perhaps TRBD2 (5 bases). Trimming took off 6 bases at V and 0 bases at J, with 13 bases between the two ends. The CDR3 length is 15 residues. Per germline, CDR1 SGHTA and CDR2 FQGNSA. The CDR3 loop is CASSPSIASTDTQYF. The CDR3 region has the DNA TGTGCCAGCAGTCCTAGCATCGCCAGCACAGATACGCAGTATTTT.

This chain links TRBV7-9 with TRBJ2-1, with D perhaps matching TRBD2 (5 bases). V lost 5 bases and J 0 bases, leaving 8 bases between the germline ends. The CDR3 length is 14 residues. Germline CDR1 and CDR2: SEHNR and FQNEAQ (reference sequence). DNA of the CDR3: TGTGCCAGCAGCCCCCGGGGCTCCTACAATGAGCAGTTCTTC. Encoded protein: CASSPRGSYNEQFF. The complete variable domain, with remaining parts taken from reference TRBV7-9 and TRBJ2-1, reads DTGVSQNPRHKITKRGQNVTFRCDPISEHNRLYWYRQTLGQGPEFLTYFQNEAQLEKSRLLSDRFSAERPKGSFSTLEIQRTEQGDSAMYLCASSPRGSYNEQFFGPGTRLTVL.

The chain joins TRBV5-4 to TRBJ2-3; 8 bases align to TRBD2. Germline trimming cut 9 bases from V and 5 bases from J; bases unmatched to any gene: 14. The CDR3 loop spans 15 amino acids. CDR1 is SGHNT and CDR2 is YYREEE in the germline V gene (reference sequence). The CDR3 DNA sequence: TGTGCCACGAAGACCGGGACTAGGCCTAGAGATACGCAGTATTTT. It specifies CATKTGTRPRDTQYF.

The chain joins TRBV18 to TRBJ1-2; D may be TRBD1 (6 bases). The V gene's germline CDR1 is KGHSH and CDR2 LQKENI. The length of the CDR3 is 15 residues. V was pared by 2 bases and J by 2 bases, with 12 bases between. The DNA of the CDR3 is TGTGCCAGCTCACCAAATACAGGGTCGAACTATGGCTACACCTTC. Amino acid sequence: CASSPNTGSNYGYTF.

The chain recombines TRBV5-6 with TRBJ1-2; TRBD1 matches 9 bases. The CDR3 is made up of 16 amino acids. Germline CDR1 and CDR2: SGHDT and YYEEEE. V shed 4 bases and J 3 bases; nucleotides not matched to a gene: 10. CDR3 sequence reads: CASSESGTGQYYGYTF. CDR3 DNA: TGTGCCAGCAGCGAATCTGGGACAGGGCAATACTATGGCTACACCTTC.

The chain joins TRBV5-5 to TRBJ2-5, with D tentatively TRBD2 (6 bases). Germline CDR1 reads SGHKS; CDR2 reads YYEKEE (reference sequence). The CDR3 runs to 16 residues. V was clipped by 0 bases and J by 1 base, with 13 bases between them. CDR3 protein: CASSLVGRRVQETQYF. CDR3 nucleotide sequence: TGTGCCAGCAGCTTGGTGGGGCGGAGGGTCCAAGAGACCCAGTACTTC.

This chain joins TRBV30 and TRBJ1-1; D is uncertain. The CDR3 sequence is 14 residues long. Trimming removed 8 bases at V and 4 bases at J, with 20 bases between. Looked up from germline, CDR1 is GTSNPN and CDR2 is SVGIG (reference sequence). Here the CDR3 DNA reads TGTGCCCGGCAGGAGGGCGTCGCGCGCACTGAAGCTTTCTTT. Translating it yields CARQEGVARTEAFF.

The chain employs TRBV7-8 and TRBJ2-5; tentative D call: TRBD2 (5 bases). Trimming stripped 0 bases from V and 5 bases from J, with 10 bases between. Germline V CDR1 and CDR2: SGHVS, FQNEAQ. This CDR3 spans 14 amino acids. The CDR3 sequence is CASSLAGLMETQYF. CDR3 in DNA: TGTGCCAGCAGCTTAGCCGGACTGATGGAGACCCAGTACTTC.

This rearrangement joins TRBV6-6 to TRBJ2-1; TRBD1 agrees at 8 bases. V gave up 7 bases and J gave up 9 bases; unmatched junction bases: 11. This CDR3 spans 14 amino acids. Germline assignment: CDR1 MNHNY and CDR2 SVGAGI (reference sequence). The CDR3 loop reads CASNGQGVSSEQFF. The CDR3 DNA reads TGTGCCAGCAACGGACAGGGAGTGTCCAGTGAGCAGTTCTTC.

The V and J genes are TRBV3-1 (or the pseudogene TRBV3-2) and TRBJ2-3, with TRBD2 matching 13 bases. There are 14 residues in the CDR3. V was pared by 10 bases and J by 7 bases, with 8 bases of the junction left unmatched. CDR1 and CDR2 (germline): LGHDT, YNNKEL (reference sequence). This chain's CDR3 is CATSLAGGPHTQYF. CDR3 bases: TGTGCCACCTCACTAGCGGGGGGGCCCCATACGCAGTATTTT.

The rearrangement links TRBV28 to TRBJ1-1, with D tentatively TRBD1 (5 bases). V shed 3 bases and J shed 0 bases, with 11 bases lying between them. This CDR3 is built from 15 residues. CDR1 and CDR2 from the germline V gene are MDHEN and SYDVKM. The CDR3 reads CASSFPTGLNTEAFF. The DNA of the CDR3 is TGTGCCAGCAGTTTCCCAACAGGCCTGAACACTGAAGCTTTCTTT.

Written as DNA, the CDR3 is TGCGCCAGCAGCCAAGTTTCCGGACACTACACCTTC. It codes for CASSQVSGHYTF. This chain connects TRBV4-1 to TRBJ1-2; perhaps TRBD1 as D (5 bases). CDR1 and CDR2 (germline): MGHRA, YSYEKL. The CDR3 sequence is 12 residues long. Trimming cost V 1 base and J 10 bases, with 10 bases left between them.

This chain connects TRBV27 to TRBJ2-7, with TRBD1 identical over 10 bases. This CDR3 has 15 residues. The junction had 8 bases not matched to a gene; V was cut back by 4 bases and J by 5 bases. CDR1 MNHEY and CDR2 SMNVEV come from the germline V gene (reference sequence). The CDR3 DNA sequence: TGTGCCAGCAGTTCCGGGACAGGGGTGGCCCACGAGCAGTACTTC. This gives the protein CASSSGTGVAHEQYF.